This TCR beta chain was obtained from a study of cytomegalovirus exposure and HLA in healthy donors. Between the trimmed V and J ends, which lost 5 bases and 0 bases, there was a span of 16 bases. The CDR3 is made up of 17 amino acids. Germline-derived CDR1 and CDR2 are MDHEN and SYDVKM. Whole-study findings and limits: Later, TCR association rates were found to vary by HLA locus, highest for DRB1 and lowest for HLA-C. According to a later analysis, most TCR beta chains associated with CMV appeared HLA-restricted.

60 Vbeta and 13 Jbeta primers were used in PCR. The protocol was immunoSEQ multiplex PCR, while the TCRdb copy is restricted to in-frame clones and leaves out a portion. The table shows roughly 130,000 clones, with roughly 82% occurring only once. Concerning this clone itself: What it binds is unknown.

The sample comprised PBMCs. The chain carries TRBV28 and TRBJ2-2; tentatively, D is TRBD1 (6 bases). The receptor comes from a male donor in good health and CMV-seropositive. The CDR3 DNA reads TGTGCCAGCAGTCTAACAGGGATTGGAGCGAACACCGGGGAGCTGTTTTTT. Protein sequence: CASSLTGIGANTGELFF.